These T cell receptor beta chains were read from a single sample in a study of T cell responses to AZD1222 COVID-19 vaccine. Libraries were prepared by immunoSEQ multiplex PCR; TCRdb keeps only in-frame clonotypes and omits some of them. In the table there are some 60,000 clones, around nine tenths of which are singletons. The input for sequencing was peripheral blood, taken 28 days after the second AZD1222 dose. These receptors were collected from an adult who received the AZD1222 COVID-19 vaccine. The CDR3 runs from the conserved cysteine through the conserved F or W. A D gene is named only where the DNA matches it firmly. The size of a clone is reported for some rows only, either as once, few or many, or as a class for expanded clones.

v_call: TRBV10-3
j_call: TRBJ1-4
clone_size: -
d_call: -
cdr3_nt: TGTGCCATCAGTGAGACGGGGGCAACTAATGAAAAACTGTTTTTT
cdr3_aa: CAISETGATNEKLFF

v_call: TRBV7-9
j_call: TRBJ1-2
clone_size: -
d_call: TRBD1
cdr3_nt: TGTGCCAGCAGCCCTCCAGGGGGTCTCTATGGCTACACCTTC
cdr3_aa: CASSPPGGLYGYTF

v_call: TRBV4-2
j_call: TRBJ1-1
clone_size: once
d_call: TRBD1
cdr3_nt: TGTGCCACCACGGACAGGGAGATGAACACTGAAGCTTTCTTT
cdr3_aa: CATTDREMNTEAFF

v_call: TRBV28
j_call: TRBJ1-1
clone_size: -
d_call: -
cdr3_nt: TGTGCCAGCATAGGTTCCTCAATGACAGGCACTGAAGCTTTCTTT
cdr3_aa: CASIGSSMTGTEAFF

v_call: TRBV6-2/TRBV6-3
j_call: TRBJ2-2
clone_size: -
d_call: TRBD2
cdr3_nt: TGTGCCAGCAGTTACAGTAAGACTAGCCCCGGGCGGGAGCTGTTTTTT
cdr3_aa: CASSYSKTSPGRELFF

v_call: TRBV9
j_call: TRBJ1-6
clone_size: -
d_call: -
cdr3_nt: TGTGCCAGCAGCGCAGCTGCGGGGGAGCCTTCACCCCTCCACTTT
cdr3_aa: CASSAAAGEPSPLHF

v_call: TRBV5-1
j_call: TRBJ1-1
clone_size: once
d_call: -
cdr3_nt: TGCGCCTCAAGGACCAGGAACACTGAAGCTTTCTTT
cdr3_aa: CASRTRNTEAFF

v_call: TRBV11-2
j_call: TRBJ1-3
clone_size: -
d_call: -
cdr3_nt: TGTGCCAGCAGCTTTACAGCTGAGTCTGGAAACACCATATATTTT
cdr3_aa: CASSFTAESGNTIYF

v_call: TRBV28
j_call: TRBJ1-2
clone_size: once
d_call: -
cdr3_nt: TGTGCCAGCAGTTTGAGCAGGGTATATGGCTACACCTTC
cdr3_aa: CASSLSRVYGYTF

v_call: TRBV7-2
j_call: TRBJ2-1
clone_size: -
d_call: -
cdr3_nt: TGTGCCAGCAGCCCACGAACCGGGGGTCCGAACAATGAGCAGTTCTTC
cdr3_aa: CASSPRTGGPNNEQFF

v_call: TRBV10-3
j_call: TRBJ1-2
clone_size: -
d_call: -
cdr3_nt: TGTGCCATCAGTGTCCAGGAGGGGAACTATGGCTACACCTTC
cdr3_aa: CAISVQEGNYGYTF

v_call: TRBV27
j_call: TRBJ2-1
clone_size: -
d_call: TRBD2
cdr3_nt: TGTGCCAGCAGGCGGGGGACTAGCGGTTTCTACAATGAGCAGTTCTTC
cdr3_aa: CASRRGTSGFYNEQFF

v_call: TRBV28
j_call: TRBJ1-2
clone_size: -
d_call: -
cdr3_nt: TGTGCCAGCAGTTTACGCGGACGGGTCTATGGCTACACCTTC
cdr3_aa: CASSLRGRVYGYTF

v_call: TRBV5-1
j_call: TRBJ2-1
clone_size: -
d_call: -
cdr3_nt: TGCGCCAGCAGCTTGGTGGTAGGAGGGAGCAATGAGCAGTTCTTC
cdr3_aa: CASSLVVGGSNEQFF

v_call: TRBV18
j_call: TRBJ1-1
clone_size: -
d_call: -
cdr3_nt: TGTGCCAGCTCACCACCGTCGATTGGGGGCACTGAAGCTTTCTTT
cdr3_aa: CASSPPSIGGTEAFF

v_call: TRBV12-3/TRBV12-4
j_call: TRBJ2-2
clone_size: -
d_call: -
cdr3_nt: TGTGCCAGCAATCGCTGGGCCGGGGAGCTGTTTTTT
cdr3_aa: CASNRWAGELFF

v_call: TRBV6-5
j_call: TRBJ1-6
clone_size: -
d_call: TRBD1
cdr3_nt: TGTGCCAGCAGGATGCAGGGGGCTAGCGGTTCACCCCTCCACTTT
cdr3_aa: CASRMQGASGSPLHF

v_call: TRBV7-2
j_call: TRBJ2-7
clone_size: -
d_call: -
cdr3_nt: TGTGCCAGCAGCTTAGGGGACTCGAAATCGTACGAGCAGTACTTC
cdr3_aa: CASSLGDSKSYEQYF

v_call: TRBV20-1
j_call: TRBJ2-5
clone_size: few
d_call: -
cdr3_nt: TGCAGTGCTAATGAGTGGGAGAAAGGGCAAGAGACCCAGTACTTC
cdr3_aa: CSANEWEKGQETQYF

v_call: TRBV19
j_call: TRBJ1-2
clone_size: -
d_call: TRBD1
cdr3_nt: TGTGCCAGTAGTATTCAAGGGGGCAGGGACTATGGCTACACCTTC
cdr3_aa: CASSIQGGRDYGYTF

v_call: TRBV15
j_call: TRBJ2-1
clone_size: -
d_call: -
cdr3_nt: TGTGCCACCAGCAGAGTAAACACTGCCCAGGGTGAGCAGTTCTTC
cdr3_aa: CATSRVNTAQGEQFF

v_call: TRBV5-4
j_call: TRBJ2-1
clone_size: -
d_call: TRBD2
cdr3_nt: TGTGCCAGCAGCTTGGGACTAGCGGGAGTCAATGAGCAGTTCTTC
cdr3_aa: CASSLGLAGVNEQFF

v_call: TRBV3-1/TRBV3-2
j_call: TRBJ2-3
clone_size: few
d_call: TRBD1
cdr3_nt: TGTGCCAGCAGCCAAGCCGGACAGGGGGCGCTGGGTGCAGATACGCAGTATTTT
cdr3_aa: CASSQAGQGALGADTQYF

v_call: TRBV2
j_call: TRBJ1-5
clone_size: -
d_call: -
cdr3_nt: TGTGCCAGCAGCGAAACCCCAGGGGTAAGGTATCAGCCCCAGCATTTT
cdr3_aa: CASSETPGVRYQPQHF

v_call: TRBV9
j_call: TRBJ1-2
clone_size: -
d_call: -
cdr3_nt: TGTGCCAGCAGCGTAGATACTAACTATGGCTACACCTTC
cdr3_aa: CASSVDTNYGYTF

v_call: TRBV27
j_call: TRBJ2-7
clone_size: -
d_call: TRBD1
cdr3_nt: TGTGCCAGCAGTTTAGGGCAGGGGGCCAGGCAGTACTTC
cdr3_aa: CASSLGQGARQYF

v_call: TRBV13
j_call: TRBJ2-1
clone_size: -
d_call: TRBD2
cdr3_nt: TGTGCCAGCAGCCCCTCCGGGACTAGCGGGAGTTTCGGCTATGATGAGCAGTTCTTC
cdr3_aa: CASSPSGTSGSFGYDEQFF

v_call: TRBV18
j_call: TRBJ2-6
clone_size: -
d_call: TRBD1
cdr3_nt: TGTGCCAGCTCCCCGCCGGGACAGGTAAACTCTGGGGCCAACGTCCTGACTTTC
cdr3_aa: CASSPPGQVNSGANVLTF

v_call: TRBV28
j_call: TRBJ2-1
clone_size: -
d_call: TRBD2
cdr3_nt: TGTGCCAGCAGTTCCTTTCTAGCGGGGGGGTACAATGAGCAGTTCTTC
cdr3_aa: CASSSFLAGGYNEQFF

v_call: TRBV9
j_call: TRBJ2-1
clone_size: -
d_call: TRBD2
cdr3_nt: TGTGCCAGCAGCGTATTGGGCGGGAGGGGCTACAATGAGCAGTTCTTC
cdr3_aa: CASSVLGGRGYNEQFF

v_call: TRBV10-3
j_call: TRBJ1-5
clone_size: once
d_call: TRBD1
cdr3_nt: TGTGCCATCAGAAATCCGGGACAGTGCAATCAGCCCCAGCATTTT
cdr3_aa: CAIRNPGQCNQPQHF

v_call: TRBV19
j_call: TRBJ2-1
clone_size: -
d_call: -
cdr3_nt: TGTGCCAGTAGTAACGACGGGAGCTACAATGAGCAGTTCTTC
cdr3_aa: CASSNDGSYNEQFF

v_call: TRBV6-1
j_call: TRBJ2-7
clone_size: -
d_call: -
cdr3_nt: TGTGCCAGCAGTGAGAGCTACGAGCAGTACTTC
cdr3_aa: CASSESYEQYF

v_call: TRBV29-1
j_call: TRBJ1-1
clone_size: -
d_call: -
cdr3_nt: TGCAGCGTTGCGGTGATCGCGGACACTGAAGCTTTCTTT
cdr3_aa: CSVAVIADTEAFF

v_call: TRBV6-6
j_call: TRBJ2-3
clone_size: -
d_call: TRBD1
cdr3_nt: TGTGCCAGCAGTCCAGGGAGGGACAGGGGTGGAGATACGCAGTATTTT
cdr3_aa: CASSPGRDRGGDTQYF

v_call: TRBV5-1
j_call: TRBJ2-3
clone_size: -
d_call: TRBD2
cdr3_nt: TGCGCCAGCAGCGTGACTAGCGGGGGCACAGATACGCAGTATTTT
cdr3_aa: CASSVTSGGTDTQYF

v_call: TRBV7-7
j_call: TRBJ2-2
clone_size: -
d_call: TRBD2
cdr3_nt: TGTGCTAGCAGCTTCGGCGGGGGGTACACCGGGGAGCTGTTTTTT
cdr3_aa: CASSFGGGYTGELFF

v_call: TRBV12-3/TRBV12-4
j_call: TRBJ2-1
clone_size: -
d_call: -
cdr3_nt: TGTGCCAGCAGTCTTCTTATGGGGAATGAGCAGTTCTTC
cdr3_aa: CASSLLMGNEQFF

v_call: TRBV27
j_call: TRBJ2-3
clone_size: -
d_call: -
cdr3_nt: TGTGCCAGCAAGTTATGGGCAGCACCTAGCACAGATACGCAGTATTTT
cdr3_aa: CASKLWAAPSTDTQYF

v_call: TRBV24-1
j_call: TRBJ2-1
clone_size: once
d_call: -
cdr3_nt: TGTGCCACCAGTGATCAGAATGAGCAGTTCTTC
cdr3_aa: CATSDQNEQFF

v_call: TRBV7-3
j_call: TRBJ2-7
clone_size: once
d_call: TRBD2
cdr3_nt: TGTGCCAGCAGTGACGGCGGGAGCTCGGCGGGGTACGAGCAGTACTTC
cdr3_aa: CASSDGGSSAGYEQYF

v_call: TRBV25-1
j_call: TRBJ1-2
clone_size: -
d_call: -
cdr3_nt: TGTGCCAGCAGTGTACAGACTAACTATGGCTACACCTTC
cdr3_aa: CASSVQTNYGYTF

v_call: TRBV28
j_call: TRBJ2-5
clone_size: few
d_call: TRBD2
cdr3_nt: TGTGCCAGTTTTAGCGGGAGTAGGTCAGAGACCCAGTACTTC
cdr3_aa: CASFSGSRSETQYF

v_call: TRBV11-1
j_call: TRBJ1-1
clone_size: -
d_call: -
cdr3_nt: TGTGCCAGCAGCTTAGGCGGGGGATACACTGAAGCTTTCTTT
cdr3_aa: CASSLGGGYTEAFF

v_call: TRBV5-6
j_call: TRBJ2-7
clone_size: -
d_call: TRBD2
cdr3_nt: TGTGCCAGCAGCTTGACTAGCGGTTACTACGAGCAGTACTTC
cdr3_aa: CASSLTSGYYEQYF